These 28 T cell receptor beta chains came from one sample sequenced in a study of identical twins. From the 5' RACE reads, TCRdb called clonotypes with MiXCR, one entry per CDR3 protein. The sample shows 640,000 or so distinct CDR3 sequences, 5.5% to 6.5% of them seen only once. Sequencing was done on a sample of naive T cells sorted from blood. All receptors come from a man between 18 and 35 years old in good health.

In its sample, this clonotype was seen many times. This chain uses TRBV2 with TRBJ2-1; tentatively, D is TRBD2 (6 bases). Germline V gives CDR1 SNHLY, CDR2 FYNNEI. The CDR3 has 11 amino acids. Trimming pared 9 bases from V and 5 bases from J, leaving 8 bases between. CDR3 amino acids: CARRLDNEQFF. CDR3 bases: TGTGCCAGGCGACTAGACAATGAGCAGTTCTTC.

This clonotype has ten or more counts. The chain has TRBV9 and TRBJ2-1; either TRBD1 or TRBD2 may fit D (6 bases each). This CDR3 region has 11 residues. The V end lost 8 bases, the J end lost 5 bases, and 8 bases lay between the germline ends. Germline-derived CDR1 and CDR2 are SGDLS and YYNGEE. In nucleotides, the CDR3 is TGTGCCAGGGGGGGCAACAATGAGCAGTTCTTC. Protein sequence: CARGGNNEQFF.

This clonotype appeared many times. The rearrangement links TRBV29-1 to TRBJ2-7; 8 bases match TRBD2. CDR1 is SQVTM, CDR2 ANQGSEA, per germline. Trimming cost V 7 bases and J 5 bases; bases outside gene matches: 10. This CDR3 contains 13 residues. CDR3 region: CSALESGRHEQYF. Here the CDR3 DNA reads TGCAGCGCTCTGGAGAGCGGGAGACACGAGCAGTACTTC.

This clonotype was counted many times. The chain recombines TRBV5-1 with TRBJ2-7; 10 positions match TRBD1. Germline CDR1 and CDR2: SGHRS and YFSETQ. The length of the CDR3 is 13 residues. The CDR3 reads CASSWGTGDPESV. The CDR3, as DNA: TGCGCCAGCAGCTGGGGGACAGGGGATCCGGAGAGCGTC.

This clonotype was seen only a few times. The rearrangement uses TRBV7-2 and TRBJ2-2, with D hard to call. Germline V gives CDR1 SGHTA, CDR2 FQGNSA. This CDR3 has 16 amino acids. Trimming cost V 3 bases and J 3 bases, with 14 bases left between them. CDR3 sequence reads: CASSFVGPMDTGELFF. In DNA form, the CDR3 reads TGTGCCAGCAGCTTTGTAGGGCCAATGGACACCGGGGAGCTGTTTTTT.

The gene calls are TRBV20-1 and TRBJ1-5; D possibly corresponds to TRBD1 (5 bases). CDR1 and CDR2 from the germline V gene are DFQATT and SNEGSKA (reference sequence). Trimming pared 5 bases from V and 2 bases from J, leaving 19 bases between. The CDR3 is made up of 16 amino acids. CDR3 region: CSAESQDLAGNQPQHF. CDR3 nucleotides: TGCAGTGCTGAATCACAGGACCTAGCTGGCAATCAGCCCCAGCATTTT.

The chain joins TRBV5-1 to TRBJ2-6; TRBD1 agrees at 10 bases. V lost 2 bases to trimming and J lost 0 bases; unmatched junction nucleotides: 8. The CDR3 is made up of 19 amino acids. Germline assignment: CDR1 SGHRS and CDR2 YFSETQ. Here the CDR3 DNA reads TGCGCCAGCAGCTTTCGACCGGGACAGGGGAACTCTGGGGCCAACGTCCTGACTTTC. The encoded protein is CASSFRPGQGNSGANVLTF.

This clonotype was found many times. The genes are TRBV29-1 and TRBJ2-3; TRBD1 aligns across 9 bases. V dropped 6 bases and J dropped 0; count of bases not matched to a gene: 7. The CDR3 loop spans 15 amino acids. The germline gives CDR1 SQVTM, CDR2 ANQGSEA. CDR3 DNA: TGCAGCGTCGTTACAGGGGGCGCTAGCACAGATACGCAGTATTTT. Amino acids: CSVVTGGASTDTQYF.

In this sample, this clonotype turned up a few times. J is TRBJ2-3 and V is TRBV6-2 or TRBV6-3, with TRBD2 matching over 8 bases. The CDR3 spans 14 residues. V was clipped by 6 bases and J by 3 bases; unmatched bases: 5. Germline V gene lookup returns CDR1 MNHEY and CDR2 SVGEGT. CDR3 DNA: TGTGCCAGCAGACCCGGGACTAGAACAGATACGCAGTATTTT. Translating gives CASRPGTRTDTQYF.

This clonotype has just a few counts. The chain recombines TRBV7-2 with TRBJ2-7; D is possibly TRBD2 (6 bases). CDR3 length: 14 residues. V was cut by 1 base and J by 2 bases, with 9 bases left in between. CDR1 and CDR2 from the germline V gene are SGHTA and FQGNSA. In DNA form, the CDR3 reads TGTGCCAGCAGCTTAGGGGACTTACCCTACGAGCAGTACTTC. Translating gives CASSLGDLPYEQYF.

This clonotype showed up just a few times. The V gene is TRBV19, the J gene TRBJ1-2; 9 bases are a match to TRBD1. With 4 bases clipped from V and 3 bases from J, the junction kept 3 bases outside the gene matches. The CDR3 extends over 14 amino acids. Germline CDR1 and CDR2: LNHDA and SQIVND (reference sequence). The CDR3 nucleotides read TGTGCCAGTAGTAACAGGGGGCCGCACTATGGCTACACCTTC. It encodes CASSNRGPHYGYTF.

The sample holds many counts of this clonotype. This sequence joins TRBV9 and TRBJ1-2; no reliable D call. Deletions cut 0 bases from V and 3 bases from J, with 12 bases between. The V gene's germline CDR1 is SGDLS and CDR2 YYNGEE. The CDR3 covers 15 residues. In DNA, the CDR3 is TGTGCCAGCAGCGTAGAACAGTCGAGATACTATGGCTACACCTTC. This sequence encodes CASSVEQSRYYGYTF.

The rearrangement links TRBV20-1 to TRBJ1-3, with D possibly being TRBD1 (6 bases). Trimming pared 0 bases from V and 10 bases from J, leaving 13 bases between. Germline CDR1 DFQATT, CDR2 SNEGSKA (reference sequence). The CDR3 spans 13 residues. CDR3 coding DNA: TGCAGTGCTAGAGATGAAGGGGGAGTAACCATATATTTT. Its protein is CSARDEGGVTIYF.

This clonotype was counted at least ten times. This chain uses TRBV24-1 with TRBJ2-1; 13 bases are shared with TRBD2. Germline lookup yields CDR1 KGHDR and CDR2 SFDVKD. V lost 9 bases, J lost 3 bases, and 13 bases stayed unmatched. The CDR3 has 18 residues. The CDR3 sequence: CATGTSGTVGGLYNEQFF. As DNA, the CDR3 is TGTGCCACCGGGACTAGCGGGACCGTAGGTGGGCTCTACAATGAGCAGTTCTTC.

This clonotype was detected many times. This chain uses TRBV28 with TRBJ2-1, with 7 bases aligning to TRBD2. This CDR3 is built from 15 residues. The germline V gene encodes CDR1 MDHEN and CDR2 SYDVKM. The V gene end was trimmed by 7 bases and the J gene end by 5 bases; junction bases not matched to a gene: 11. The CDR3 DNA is TGTGCCAGCACCCCTTACCTGGCGGGAGACAATGAGCAGTTCTTC. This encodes CASTPYLAGDNEQFF.

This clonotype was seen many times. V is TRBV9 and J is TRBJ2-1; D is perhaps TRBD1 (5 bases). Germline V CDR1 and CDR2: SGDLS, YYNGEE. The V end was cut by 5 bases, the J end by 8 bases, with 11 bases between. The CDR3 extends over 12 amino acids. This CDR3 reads CASRGARDEQFF. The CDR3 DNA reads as TGTGCCAGCAGAGGGGCACGAGATGAGCAGTTCTTC.

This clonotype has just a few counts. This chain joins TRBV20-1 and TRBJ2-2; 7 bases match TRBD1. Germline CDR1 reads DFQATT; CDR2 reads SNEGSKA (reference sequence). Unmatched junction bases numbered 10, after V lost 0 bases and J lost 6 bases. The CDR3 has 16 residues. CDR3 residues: CSARDRDRALSGELFF. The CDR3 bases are TGCAGTGCTAGAGATCGAGACAGGGCGTTGTCCGGGGAGCTGTTTTTT.

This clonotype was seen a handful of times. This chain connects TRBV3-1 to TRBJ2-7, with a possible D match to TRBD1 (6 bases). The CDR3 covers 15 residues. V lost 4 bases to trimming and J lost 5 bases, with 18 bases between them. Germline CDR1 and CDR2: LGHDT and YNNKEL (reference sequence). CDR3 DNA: TGTGCCAGCAGCCCCAGAGGAGGACAGAAAAACGAGCAGTACGTC. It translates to CASSPRGGQKNEQYV.

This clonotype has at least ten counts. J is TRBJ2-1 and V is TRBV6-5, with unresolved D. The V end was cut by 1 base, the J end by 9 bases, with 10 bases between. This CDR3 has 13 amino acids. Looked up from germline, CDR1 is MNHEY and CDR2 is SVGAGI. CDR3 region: CASSYFPRSEQFF. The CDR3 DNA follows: TGTGCCAGCAGTTACTTCCCCCGTAGTGAGCAGTTCTTC.

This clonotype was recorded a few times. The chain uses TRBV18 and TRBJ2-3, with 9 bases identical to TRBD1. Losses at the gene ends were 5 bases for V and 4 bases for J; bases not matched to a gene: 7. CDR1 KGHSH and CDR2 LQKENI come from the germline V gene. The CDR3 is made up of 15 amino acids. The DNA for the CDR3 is TGTGCCAGCTCATCCGGACAGGGGTCTGCAGATACGCAGTATTTT. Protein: CASSSGQGSADTQYF.

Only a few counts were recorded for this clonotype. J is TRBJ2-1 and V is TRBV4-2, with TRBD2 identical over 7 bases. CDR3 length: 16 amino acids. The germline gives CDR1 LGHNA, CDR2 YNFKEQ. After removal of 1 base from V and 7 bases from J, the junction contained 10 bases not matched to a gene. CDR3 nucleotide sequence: TGTGCCAGCAGCCAAGTCGGGATAAAGCGGGGTAATGAGCAGTTCTTC. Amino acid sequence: CASSQVGIKRGNEQFF.

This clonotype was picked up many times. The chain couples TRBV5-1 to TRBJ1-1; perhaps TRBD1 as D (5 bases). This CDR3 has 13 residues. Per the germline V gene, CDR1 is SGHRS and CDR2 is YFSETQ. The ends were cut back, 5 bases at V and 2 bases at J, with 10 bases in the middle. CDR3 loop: CASRFRENTEAFF. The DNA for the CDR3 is TGCGCCAGCAGATTCAGGGAAAACACTGAAGCTTTCTTT.

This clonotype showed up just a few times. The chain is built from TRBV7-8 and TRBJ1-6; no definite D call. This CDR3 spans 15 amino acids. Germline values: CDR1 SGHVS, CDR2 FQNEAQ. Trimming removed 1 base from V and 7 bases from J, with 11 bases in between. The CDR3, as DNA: TGTGCCAGCAGCTTAGGAAGGACGGGCAATTCACCCCTCCACTTT. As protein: CASSLGRTGNSPLHF. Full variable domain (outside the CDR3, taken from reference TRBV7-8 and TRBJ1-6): GAGVSQSPRYKVAKRGQDVALRCDPISGHVSLFWYQQALGQGPEFLTYFQNEAQLDKSGLPSDRFFAERPEGSVSTLKIQRTQQEDSAVYLCASSLGRTGNSPLHFGNGTRLTVT.

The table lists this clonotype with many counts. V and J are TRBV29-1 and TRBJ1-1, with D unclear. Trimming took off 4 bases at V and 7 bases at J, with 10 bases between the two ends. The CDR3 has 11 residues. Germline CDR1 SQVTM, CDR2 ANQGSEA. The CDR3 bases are TGCAGCGTTGTATCGACAATTGAAGCTTTCTTT. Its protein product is CSVVSTIEAFF. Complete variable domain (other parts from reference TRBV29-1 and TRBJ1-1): SAVISQKPSRDICQRGTSLTIQCQVDSQVTMMFWYRQQPGQSLTLIATANQGSEATYESGFVIDKFPISRPNLTFSTLTVSNMSPEDSSIYLCSVVSTIEAFFGQGTRLTVV.

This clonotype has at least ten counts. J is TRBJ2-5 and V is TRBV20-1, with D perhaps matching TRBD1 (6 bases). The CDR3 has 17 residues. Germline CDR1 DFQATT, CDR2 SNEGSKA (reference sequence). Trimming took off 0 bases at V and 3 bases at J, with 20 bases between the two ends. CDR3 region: CSARDWGSGHRKETQYF. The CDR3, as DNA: TGCAGTGCTAGAGATTGGGGATCGGGACACAGGAAAGAGACCCAGTACTTC.

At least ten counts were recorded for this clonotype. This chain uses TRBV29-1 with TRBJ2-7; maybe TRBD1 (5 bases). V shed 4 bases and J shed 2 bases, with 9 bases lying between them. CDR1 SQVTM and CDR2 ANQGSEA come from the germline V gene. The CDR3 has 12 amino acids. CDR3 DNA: TGCAGCGTTGTACAGGACACCTACGAGCAGTACTTC. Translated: CSVVQDTYEQYF.

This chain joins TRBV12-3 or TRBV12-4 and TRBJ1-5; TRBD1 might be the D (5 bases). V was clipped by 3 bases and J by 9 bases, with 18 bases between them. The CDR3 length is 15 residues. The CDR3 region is CASSFEGRGKGPQHF. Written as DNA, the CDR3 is TGTGCCAGCAGTTTCGAGGGAAGGGGTAAAGGGCCCCAGCATTTT.

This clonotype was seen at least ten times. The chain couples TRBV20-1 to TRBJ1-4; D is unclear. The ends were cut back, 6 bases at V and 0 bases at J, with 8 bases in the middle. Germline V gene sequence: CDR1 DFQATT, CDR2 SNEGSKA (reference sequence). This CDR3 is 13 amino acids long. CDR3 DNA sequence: TGCAGTGCCGGCGGGGCAACTAATGAAAAACTGTTTTTT. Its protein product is CSAGGATNEKLFF.